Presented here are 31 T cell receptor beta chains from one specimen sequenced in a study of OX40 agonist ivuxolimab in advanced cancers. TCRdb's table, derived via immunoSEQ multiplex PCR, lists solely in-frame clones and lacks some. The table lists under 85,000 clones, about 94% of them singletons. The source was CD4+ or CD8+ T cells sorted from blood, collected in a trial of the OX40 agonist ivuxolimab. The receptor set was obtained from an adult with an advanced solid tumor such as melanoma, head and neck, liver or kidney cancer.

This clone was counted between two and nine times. The CDR3: CASSTRYGYTF. CDR3 DNA: TGTGCCAGCAGCACCCGCTATGGCTACACCTTC. The J gene is TRBJ1-2, the V gene TRBV7-8; D remains unclear. The CDR3 consists of 11 residues. The ends were cut back, 5 bases at V and 4 bases at J, with 5 bases in the middle. Germline V gene lookup returns CDR1 SGHVS and CDR2 FQNEAQ.

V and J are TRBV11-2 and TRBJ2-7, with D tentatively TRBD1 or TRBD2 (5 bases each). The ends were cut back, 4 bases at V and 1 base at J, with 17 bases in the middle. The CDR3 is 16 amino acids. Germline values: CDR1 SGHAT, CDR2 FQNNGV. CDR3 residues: CASSSRRDDGSYEQYF. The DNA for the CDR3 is TGTGCCAGCAGCTCCCGCCGGGACGACGGTTCCTACGAGCAGTACTTC.

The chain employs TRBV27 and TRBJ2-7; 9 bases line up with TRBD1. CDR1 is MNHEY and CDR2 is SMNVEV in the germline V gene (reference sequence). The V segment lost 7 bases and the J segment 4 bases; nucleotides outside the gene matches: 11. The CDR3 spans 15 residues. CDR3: CASKYAGTGNYEQYF. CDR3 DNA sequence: TGTGCCAGCAAATATGCCGGGACAGGGAATTACGAGCAGTACTTC.

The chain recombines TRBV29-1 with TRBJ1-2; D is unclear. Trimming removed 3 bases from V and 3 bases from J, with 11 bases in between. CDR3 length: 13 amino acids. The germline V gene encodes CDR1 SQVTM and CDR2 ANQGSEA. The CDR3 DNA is TGCAGCGTTGACTACGGGTCGGACTATGGCTACACCTTC. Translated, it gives CSVDYGSDYGYTF.

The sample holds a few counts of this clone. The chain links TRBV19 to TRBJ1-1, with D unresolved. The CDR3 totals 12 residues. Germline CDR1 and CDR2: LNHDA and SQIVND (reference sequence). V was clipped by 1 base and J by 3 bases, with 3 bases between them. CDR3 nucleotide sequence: TGTGCCAGTAGTATAGGATACACTGAAGCTTTCTTT. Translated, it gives CASSIGYTEAFF.

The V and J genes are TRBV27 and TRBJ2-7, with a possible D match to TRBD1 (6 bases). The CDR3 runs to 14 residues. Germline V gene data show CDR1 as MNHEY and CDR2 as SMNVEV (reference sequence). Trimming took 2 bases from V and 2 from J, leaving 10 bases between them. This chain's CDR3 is CASSLGTSTYEQYF. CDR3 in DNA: TGTGCCAGCAGTTTAGGGACATCAACCTACGAGCAGTACTTC.

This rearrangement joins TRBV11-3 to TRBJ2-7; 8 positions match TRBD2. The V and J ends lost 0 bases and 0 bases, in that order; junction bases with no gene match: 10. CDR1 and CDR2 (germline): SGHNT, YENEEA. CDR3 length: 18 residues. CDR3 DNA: TGTGCCAGCAGCTTAGATAAAACTTCTAGCGGGTTCTCCTACGAGCAGTACTTC. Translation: CASSLDKTSSGFSYEQYF. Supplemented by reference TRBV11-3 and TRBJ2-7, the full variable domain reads EAGVVQSPRYKIIEKKQPVAFWCNPISGHNTLYWYLQNLGQGPELLIRYENEEAVDDSQLPKDRFSAERLKGVDSTLKIQPAELGDSAVYLCASSLDKTSSGFSYEQYFGPGTRLTVT.

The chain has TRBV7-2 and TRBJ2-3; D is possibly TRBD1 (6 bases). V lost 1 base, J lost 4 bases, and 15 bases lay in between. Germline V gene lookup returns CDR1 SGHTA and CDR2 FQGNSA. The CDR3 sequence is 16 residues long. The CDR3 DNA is TGTGCCAGCAGCTTAGGGACAGCGGCGAGATCAGATACGCAGTATTTT. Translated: CASSLGTAARSDTQYF. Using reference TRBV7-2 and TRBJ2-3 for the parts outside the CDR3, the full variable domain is GAGVSQSPSNKVTEKGKDVELRCDPISGHTALYWYRQSLGQGLEFLIYFQGNSAPDKSGLPSDRFSAERTGGSVSTLTIQRTQQEDSAVYLCASSLGTAARSDTQYFGPGTRLTVL.

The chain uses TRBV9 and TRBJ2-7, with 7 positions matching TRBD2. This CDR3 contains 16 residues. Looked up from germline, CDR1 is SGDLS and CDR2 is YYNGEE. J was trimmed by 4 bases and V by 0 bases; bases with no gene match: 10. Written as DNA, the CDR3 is TGTGCCAGCAGCGTAGGGTCGCGGGAGCGCTCGTACGAGCAGTACTTC. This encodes CASSVGSRERSYEQYF.

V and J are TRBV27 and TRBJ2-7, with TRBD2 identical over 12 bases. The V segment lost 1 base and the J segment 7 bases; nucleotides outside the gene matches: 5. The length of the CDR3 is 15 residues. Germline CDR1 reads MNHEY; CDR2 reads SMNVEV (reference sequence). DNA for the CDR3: TGTGCCAGCAGTTTATTATCTAGCGGGAGGGAAGAGCAGTACTTC. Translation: CASSLLSSGREEQYF.

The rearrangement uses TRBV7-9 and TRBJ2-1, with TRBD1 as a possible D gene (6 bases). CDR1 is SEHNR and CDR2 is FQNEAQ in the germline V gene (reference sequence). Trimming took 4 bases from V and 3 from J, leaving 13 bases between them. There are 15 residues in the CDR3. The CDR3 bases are TGTGCCAGCAGCTACCCCCAAGGGGGCTACAATGAGCAGTTCTTC. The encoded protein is CASSYPQGGYNEQFF.

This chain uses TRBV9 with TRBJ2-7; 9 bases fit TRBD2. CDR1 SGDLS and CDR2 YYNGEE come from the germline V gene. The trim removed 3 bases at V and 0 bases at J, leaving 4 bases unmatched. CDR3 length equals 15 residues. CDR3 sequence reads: CASSAGLASSYEQYF. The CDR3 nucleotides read TGTGCCAGCAGCGCCGGACTAGCGAGCTCCTACGAGCAGTACTTC.

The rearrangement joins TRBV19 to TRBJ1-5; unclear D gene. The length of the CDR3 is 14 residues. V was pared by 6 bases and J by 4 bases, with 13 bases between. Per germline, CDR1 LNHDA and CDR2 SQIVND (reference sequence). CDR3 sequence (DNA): TGTGCCAGTAGCAGACCCCGGGGAAATCAGCCCCAGCATTTT. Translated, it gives CASSRPRGNQPQHF.

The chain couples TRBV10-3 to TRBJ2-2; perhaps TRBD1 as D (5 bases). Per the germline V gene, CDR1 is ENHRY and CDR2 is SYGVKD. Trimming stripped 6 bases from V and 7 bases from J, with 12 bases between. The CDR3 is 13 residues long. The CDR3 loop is CAIRAGLGGELFF. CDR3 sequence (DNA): TGTGCCATCAGGGCAGGGCTCGGCGGGGAGCTGTTTTTT.

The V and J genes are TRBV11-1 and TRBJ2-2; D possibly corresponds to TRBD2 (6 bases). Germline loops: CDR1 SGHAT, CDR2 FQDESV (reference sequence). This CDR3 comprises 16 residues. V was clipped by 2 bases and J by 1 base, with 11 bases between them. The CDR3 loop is CASSLLGGLNTGELFF. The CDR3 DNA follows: TGTGCCAGCAGCTTATTGGGGGGTTTGAACACCGGGGAGCTGTTTTTT. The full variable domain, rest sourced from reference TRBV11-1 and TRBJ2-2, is EAEVAQSPRYKITEKSQAVAFWCDPISGHATLYWYRQILGQGPELLVQFQDESVVDDSQLPKDRFSAERLKGVDSTLKIQPAELGDSAMYLCASSLLGGLNTGELFFGEGSRLTVL.

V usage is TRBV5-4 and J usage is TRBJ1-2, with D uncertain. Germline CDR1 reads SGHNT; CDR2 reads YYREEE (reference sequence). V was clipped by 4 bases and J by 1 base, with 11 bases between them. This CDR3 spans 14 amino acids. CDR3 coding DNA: TGTGCCAGCAGCGCTGGCAGACTTAACTATGGCTACACCTTC. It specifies CASSAGRLNYGYTF. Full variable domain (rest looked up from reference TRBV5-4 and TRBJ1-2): ETGVTQSPTHLIKTRGQQVTLRCSSQSGHNTVSWYQQALGQGPQFIFQYYREEENGRGNFPPRFSGLQFPNYSSELNVNALELDDSALYLCASSAGRLNYGYTFGSGTRLTVV.

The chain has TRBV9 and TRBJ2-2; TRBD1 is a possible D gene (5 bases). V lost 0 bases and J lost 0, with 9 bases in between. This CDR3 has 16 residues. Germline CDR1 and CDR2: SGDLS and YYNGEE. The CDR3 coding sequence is TGTGCCAGCAGCGTAGAGGGGAACGCGAACACCGGGGAGCTGTTTTTT. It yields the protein CASSVEGNANTGELFF.

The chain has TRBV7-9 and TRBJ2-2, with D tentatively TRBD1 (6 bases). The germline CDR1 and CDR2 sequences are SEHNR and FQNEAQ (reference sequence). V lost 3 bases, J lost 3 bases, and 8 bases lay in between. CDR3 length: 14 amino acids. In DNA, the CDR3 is TGTGCCAGCAGCTTCCGGACAGACACCGGGGAGCTGTTTTTT. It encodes CASSFRTDTGELFF.

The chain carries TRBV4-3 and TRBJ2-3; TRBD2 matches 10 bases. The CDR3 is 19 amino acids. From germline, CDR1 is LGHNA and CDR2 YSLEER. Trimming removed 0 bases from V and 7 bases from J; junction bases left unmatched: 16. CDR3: CASSQEVGAGGPREYTQYF. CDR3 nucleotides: TGCGCCAGCAGCCAAGAGGTGGGAGCGGGAGGGCCTAGGGAATATACGCAGTATTTT.

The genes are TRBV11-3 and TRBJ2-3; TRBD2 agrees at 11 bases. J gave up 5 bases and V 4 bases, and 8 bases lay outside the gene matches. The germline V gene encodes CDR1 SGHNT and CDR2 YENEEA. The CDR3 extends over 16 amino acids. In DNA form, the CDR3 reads TGTGCCAGCAGCTCGGGGTGGCTAGCGGGAGGAGATACGCAGTATTTT. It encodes CASSSGWLAGGDTQYF.

CDR3 in amino acids: CASSQDFDAGLSYEQYF. As DNA, the CDR3 is TGCGCCAGCAGCCAAGACTTCGACGCGGGACTGTCCTACGAGCAGTACTTC. The rearrangement links TRBV4-1 to TRBJ2-7; D perhaps matches TRBD2 (6 bases). The CDR3 spans 17 residues. The V and J ends lost 0 bases and 1 base respectively, with 16 bases between them. Germline V CDR1 and CDR2: MGHRA, YSYEKL.

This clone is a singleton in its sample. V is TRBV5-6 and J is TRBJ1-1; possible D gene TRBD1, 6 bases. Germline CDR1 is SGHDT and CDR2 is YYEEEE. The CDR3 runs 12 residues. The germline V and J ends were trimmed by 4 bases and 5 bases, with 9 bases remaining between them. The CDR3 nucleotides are TGTGCCAGCAGCGTTCAGGGGACTGAAGCTTTCTTT. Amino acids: CASSVQGTEAFF.

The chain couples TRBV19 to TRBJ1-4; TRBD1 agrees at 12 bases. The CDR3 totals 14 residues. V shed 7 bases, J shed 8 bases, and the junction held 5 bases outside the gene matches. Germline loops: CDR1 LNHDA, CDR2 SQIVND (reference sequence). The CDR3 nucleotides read TGTGCCAGTACCGCCGGGACAGGGGGCGAAAAACTGTTTTTT. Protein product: CASTAGTGGEKLFF. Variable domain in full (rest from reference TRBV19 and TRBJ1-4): DGGITQSPKYLFRKEGQNVTLSCEQNLNHDAMYWYRQDPGQGLRLIYYSQIVNDFQKGDIAEGYSVSREKKESFPLTVTSAQKNPTAFYLCASTAGTGGEKLFFGSGTQLSVL.

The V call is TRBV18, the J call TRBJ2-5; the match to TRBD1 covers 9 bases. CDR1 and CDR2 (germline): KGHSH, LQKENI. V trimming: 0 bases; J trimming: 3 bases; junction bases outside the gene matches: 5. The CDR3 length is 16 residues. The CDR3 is CASSPPGQGIKETQYF. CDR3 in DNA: TGTGCCAGCTCACCACCTGGACAGGGGATTAAAGAGACCCAGTACTTC.

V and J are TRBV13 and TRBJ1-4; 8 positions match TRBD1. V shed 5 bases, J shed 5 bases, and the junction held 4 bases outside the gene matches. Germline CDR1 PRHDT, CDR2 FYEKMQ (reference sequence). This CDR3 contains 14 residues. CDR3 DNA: TGTGCCAGCAGCCGGCGGACAGGGAATGAAAAACTGTTTTTT. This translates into CASSRRTGNEKLFF.

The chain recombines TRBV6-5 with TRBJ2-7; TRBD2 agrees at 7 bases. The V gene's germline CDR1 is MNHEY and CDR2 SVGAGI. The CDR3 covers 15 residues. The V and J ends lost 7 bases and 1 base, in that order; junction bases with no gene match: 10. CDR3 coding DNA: TGTGCCAGCACCCCGGGGCGGGAGCGGTCCTACGAGCAGTACTTC. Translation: CASTPGRERSYEQYF.

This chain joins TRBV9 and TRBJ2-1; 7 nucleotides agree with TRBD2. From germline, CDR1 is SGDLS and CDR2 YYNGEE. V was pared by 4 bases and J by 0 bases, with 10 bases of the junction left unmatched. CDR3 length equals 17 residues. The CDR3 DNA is TGTGCCAGCAGCCCTATAGCGGGTCTAAGCTCCTACAATGAGCAGTTCTTC. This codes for CASSPIAGLSSYNEQFF.

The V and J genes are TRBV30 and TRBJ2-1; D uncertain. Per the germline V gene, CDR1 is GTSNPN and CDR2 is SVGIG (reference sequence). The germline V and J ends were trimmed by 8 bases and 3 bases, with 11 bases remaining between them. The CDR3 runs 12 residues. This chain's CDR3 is CARLNNYNEQFF. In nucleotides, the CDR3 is TGTGCCCGGTTGAACAACTACAATGAGCAGTTCTTC.

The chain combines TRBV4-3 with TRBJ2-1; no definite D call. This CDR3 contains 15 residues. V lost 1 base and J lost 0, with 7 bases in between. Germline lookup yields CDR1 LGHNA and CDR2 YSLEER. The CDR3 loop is CASSQASRSYNEQFF. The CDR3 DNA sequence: TGCGCCAGCAGCCAAGCGTCCCGCTCCTACAATGAGCAGTTCTTC.

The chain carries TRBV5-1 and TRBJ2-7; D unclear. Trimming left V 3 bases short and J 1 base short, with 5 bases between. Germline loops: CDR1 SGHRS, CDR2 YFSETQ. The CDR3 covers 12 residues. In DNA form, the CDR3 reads TGCGCCAGCAGCTCCAGGTCCTACGAGCAGTACTTC. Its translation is CASSSRSYEQYF.

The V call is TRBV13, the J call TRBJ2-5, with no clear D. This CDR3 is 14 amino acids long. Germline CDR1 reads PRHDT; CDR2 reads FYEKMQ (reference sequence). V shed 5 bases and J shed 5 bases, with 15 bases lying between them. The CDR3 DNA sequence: TGTGCCAGCAGCCCCCCGCTGAGTGGTGAGACCCAGTACTTC. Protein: CASSPPLSGETQYF. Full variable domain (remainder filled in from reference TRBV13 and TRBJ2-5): AAGVIQSPRHLIKEKRETATLKCYPIPRHDTVYWYQQGPGQDPQFLISFYEKMQSDKGSIPDRFSAQQFSDYHSELNMSSLELGDSALYFCASSPPLSGETQYFGPGTRLLVL.